These T cell receptor beta chains were read from a single sample in a study of patients and donors after allogeneic stem cell transplantation. TCRdb reprocessed the RT-PCR reads via MiXCR and lists one record per CDR3 protein. Here the sample spans over 130,000 distinct CDR3 sequences, about a third being singletons. The sample was blood, either unsorted or a sorted T cell fraction (not recorded which). These receptor sequences come from a human donor who was either an allogeneic HSCT recipient or a stem cell or donor lymphocyte infusion donor (not recorded which). It is not recorded whose cells these are; they may come from a transplant donor. The CDR3 runs from the conserved cysteine through the conserved F or W. The D gene is left open where the match is weak. Not every row has a clone size; where given, it reads once, few, many or a size class.

NA,NA,TRBV7-9,TRBJ1-1,TGTGCCAGCAGCTTAGTGATCACGACAGGCGCGAACACTGAAGCTTTCTTT,CASSLVITTGANTEAFF
NA,TRBD1,TRBV11-2,TRBJ2-7,TGTGCCAGCCATGGGCAACCGGGACAGGGGGCGTACGAGCAGTACTTC,CASHGQPGQGAYEQYF
few,TRBD1,TRBV6-1,TRBJ1-5,TGTGCCAGCAGCGCGGGACAGGGACTCGATCAGCCCCAGCATTTT,CASSAGQGLDQPQHF
NA,NA,TRBV12-3/TRBV12-4,TRBJ1-1,TGTGCCAGCAGTTTAGCGGGCAGGGGCCCTTACACTGAAGCTTTCTTT,CASSLAGRGPYTEAFF
NA,NA,TRBV20-1,TRBJ2-2,TGCAGTGCTAACATCCCAGGGGCGAACACCGGGGAGCTGTTTTTT,CSANIPGANTGELFF
many,NA,TRBV7-6,TRBJ1-1,TGTGCCAGCAGCTCCTCGGCAGGGAGGACTGAAGCTTTCTTT,CASSSSAGRTEAFF
NA,NA,TRBV12-3/TRBV12-4,TRBJ2-2,TGTGCCAGCAGTCAGTGGAGCGGGGAGCTGTTTTTT,CASSQWSGELFF
NA,NA,TRBV29-1,TRBJ2-3,TGCAGCGTTGATTTTTGGACCCCACAGGGAACAGATACGCAGTATTTT,CSVDFWTPQGTDTQYF
NA,TRBD1,TRBV7-2,TRBJ2-3,TGTGCCAGCAGCAGGGACAGGGCGGCAGATACGCAGTATTTT,CASSRDRAADTQYF
NA,TRBD2,TRBV6-2/TRBV6-3,TRBJ2-7,TGTGCCAGCAGTGACGCGGGCCCGGGAGGCCACGAGCAGTACTTC,CASSDAGPGGHEQYF
few,NA,TRBV27,TRBJ1-1,TGTGCCAGCAACAAGACACCCATGAACACTGAAGCTTTCTTT,CASNKTPMNTEAFF
NA,TRBD1,TRBV5-1,TRBJ2-3,TGCGCCAGCAGCGAGACAGGGATCGGAAGCACAGATACGCAGTATTTT,CASSETGIGSTDTQYF
NA,NA,TRBV12-3/TRBV12-4,TRBJ2-1,TGTGCCAGCAGTTTATGGGCAGGGATCTATGAGCAGTTCTTC,CASSLWAGIYEQFF
few,TRBD1,TRBV6-5,TRBJ1-4,TGTGCCAGCAGTACACAGGGGAACCCTAATGAAAAACTGTTTTTT,CASSTQGNPNEKLFF
medium-sized,NA,TRBV5-1,TRBJ1-6,TGCGCCAGCAGCTTGATGGGAAGAGACAATCCACCCCTCCACTTT,CASSLMGRDNPPLHF
once,NA,TRBV12-3/TRBV12-4,TRBJ1-2,TGTGCCAGCAGTTCCCGCCGGGACAACCTCTATGGCTACACCTTC,CASSSRRDNLYGYTF
NA,NA,TRBV7-8,TRBJ2-3,TGTGCCAGCAGCTTACAGGCGGTCACAGATACGCAGTATTTT,CASSLQAVTDTQYF
NA,NA,TRBV27,TRBJ1-1,TGTGCCAGCAGTTTCGGGAGGGCCGGTGGCACTGAAGCTTTCTTT,CASSFGRAGGTEAFF
NA,NA,TRBV6-5,TRBJ1-4,TGTGCCAGCAGCCCCCCAGGGTGGAAGGAAAAACTGTTTTTT,CASSPPGWKEKLFF
few,NA,TRBV12-3/TRBV12-4,TRBJ1-1,TGTGCCAGCAGTTTGGGGCAGGCGGTCACTGAAGCTTTCTTT,CASSLGQAVTEAFF
few,NA,TRBV7-9,TRBJ1-2,TGTGCCAGCAGCTTAGAGGGGGTAGTCTATGGCTACACCTTC,CASSLEGVVYGYTF
NA,NA,TRBV6-5,TRBJ2-3,TGTGCCAGCAGAATAGGAGATACGCAGTATTTT,CASRIGDTQYF